A selection of T cell receptor beta chains follows, all from one sample in a study of shared clonotypes between healthy human individuals. Clones were sequenced by immunoSEQ multiplex PCR, and TCRdb holds only the in-frame ones, with some missing. This sample carries a few hundred thousand clones, approximately 79% of them seen once, and the ten largest clones take 9% to 12%. The source material was memory CD4+ T cells sorted from blood. The receptors stem from a man aged 30 to 39 in good health. CDR3s include the opening cysteine and the closing phenylalanine or tryptophan. The order of the fields is V gene, clone size, J gene, D gene, CDR3 DNA, CDR3 protein. A D gene is named only where the DNA matches it firmly. Some rows have no size entry. The others give once, few or many, or a class for an expanded clone.

>TRBV5-4|.|TRBJ2-7|.
TGTGCCAGCAGCTCCCGACAGGATGCCTACGAGCAGTACTTC
CASSSRQDAYEQYF
>TRBV9|few|TRBJ2-1|TRBD1
TGTGCCAGCAGCGAACAGGGGGACAATGAGCAGTTCTTC
CASSEQGDNEQFF
>TRBV2|once|TRBJ2-2|.
TGTGCCAGCAGTGAACTGAGAAACGGGGAGCTGTTTTTT
CASSELRNGELFF
>TRBV14|.|TRBJ2-3|.
TGTGCCAGCAGCCCGGGAGTAACAGATACGCAGTATTTT
CASSPGVTDTQYF
>TRBV29-1|.|TRBJ2-1|.
TGCAGCGTTGGAGTAGACACGGTTGAGCAGTTCTTC
CSVGVDTVEQFF
>TRBV11-2|once|TRBJ2-1|TRBD1
TGTGCCAGCAGCACGACAGGGGGCGACTACAATGAGCAGTTCTTC
CASSTTGGDYNEQFF
>TRBV5-4|.|TRBJ1-2|.
TGTGCCAGCAGCTTGGATCAGAATGGCTACACCTTC
CASSLDQNGYTF
>TRBV28|.|TRBJ2-7|.
TGTGCCAGCAGGGCAGGGACAAGGTACGAGCAGTACTTC
CASRAGTRYEQYF
>TRBV6-1|.|TRBJ1-2|.
TGTGCCAGCAAGCGGGACGCTTCTAACTATGGCTACACCTTC
CASKRDASNYGYTF
>TRBV7-9|.|TRBJ1-3|TRBD1
TGTGCCAGCAGCCCCGACAGGGGGCGAAGAAACACCATATATTTT
CASSPDRGRRNTIYF
>TRBV7-8|many|TRBJ1-2|.
TGTGCCAGCAGCTTCGACAGGTTTCAGGGCTACACCTTC
CASSFDRFQGYTF
>TRBV29-1|once|TRBJ2-7|TRBD1
TGCAGCGTCACTACGTCAGGGGGCGCTTTCGGGGAGCAGTACTTC
CSVTTSGGAFGEQYF
>TRBV18|.|TRBJ2-1|.
TGTGCCAGCTCTTCACTCGCCCAACATGAGCAGTTCTTC
CASSSLAQHEQFF
>TRBV27|few|TRBJ2-7|TRBD2
TGTGCCAGCAGTTTAAAATTTAGCGGGACCTACGAGCAGTACTTC
CASSLKFSGTYEQYF
>TRBV6-1|few|TRBJ1-4|.
TGTGCCAGCAGTGACTGGGATGAAAAACTGTTTTTT
CASSDWDEKLFF
>TRBV2|.|TRBJ2-7|TRBD2
TGTGCCAGCAGACTAGCGGGAGTATCCGAGCAGTACTTC
CASRLAGVSEQYF
>TRBV10-2|few|TRBJ2-2|TRBD2
TGCGCCAGCAGTATAGCTAGCGGGATGAACACCGGGGAGCTGTTTTTT
CASSIASGMNTGELFF
>TRBV7-6|.|TRBJ2-2|TRBD2
TGTGCCAGCAGCTTATCTAGTAGCGGGAGTGGGTTGTCCGGGGAGCTGTTTTTT
CASSLSSSGSGLSGELFF
>TRBV4-1|many|TRBJ2-2|.
TGCGCCAGCAGCCGCCGGGAGCCCGGGGAGCTGTTTTTT
CASSRREPGELFF
>TRBV28|.|TRBJ1-1|TRBD1
TGTGCCAGCAGTTTGCGTGACAGGGACGCTGAAGCTTTCTTT
CASSLRDRDAEAFF
>TRBV5-6|.|TRBJ2-7|TRBD1
TGTGCCAGCAGCTCCTGGACAGGGAGTACCTACGAGCAGTACTTC
CASSSWTGSTYEQYF
>TRBV18|.|TRBJ2-2|.
TGTGCCAGCTCATTACGACAGCAGGGATCGAGGAACACCGGGGAGCTGTTTTTT
CASSLRQQGSRNTGELFF
>TRBV14|.|TRBJ2-3|TRBD2
TGTGCCAGCAGCCGGAGAAGGACTAGTTCAGCAGATACGCAGTATTTT
CASSRRRTSSADTQYF
>TRBV2|few|TRBJ2-7|.
TGTGCCAGCAGTGAGATACAGGGATCCCCCTACGAGCAGTACTTC
CASSEIQGSPYEQYF
>TRBV5-1|.|TRBJ2-2|.
TGCGCCAGCAGCTTACAGGTACAGAACACCGGGGAGCTGTTTTTT
CASSLQVQNTGELFF
>TRBV30|.|TRBJ2-5|.
TGTGCCTGGAGTCACCAGGGTTTCCAAGAGACCCAGTACTTC
CAWSHQGFQETQYF
>TRBV27|few|TRBJ1-5|.
TGTGCCAGCAGAGACGCAGGAGGTCTGGAGCCCCAGCATTTT
CASRDAGGLEPQHF
>TRBV5-1|.|TRBJ2-5|.
TGCGCCAGCAGCCTGGGGGGGGGCGGGGCGCAAGAGACCCAGTACTTC
CASSLGGGGAQETQYF
>TRBV30|few|TRBJ1-5|TRBD1
TGTGCCTGGAGTGTACAAAGGGACAGTATAGCAATCAAGCCCCAGCATTTT
CAWSVQRDSIAIKPQHF
>TRBV5-4|.|TRBJ2-3|TRBD2
TGTGCCAGCAGCTCGGGACTAGCGGGAGTATTAGATACGCAGTATTTT
CASSSGLAGVLDTQYF
>TRBV5-4|.|TRBJ1-1|.
TGTGCCAGCAGCCGCGCCTCAGGAGGCCTGGTTTTCACTGAAGCTTTCTTT
CASSRASGGLVFTEAFF
>TRBV7-9|.|TRBJ2-1|TRBD1
TGTGCCAGCAGCTTACTTACCGGGACAGGGTACACCTACAATGAGCAGTTCTTC
CASSLLTGTGYTYNEQFF
>TRBV7-2|.|TRBJ1-1|TRBD1
TGTGCCAGCAGCTCGACAGGGCCGGTGAACACTGAAGCTTTCTTT
CASSSTGPVNTEAFF
>TRBV6-1|.|TRBJ1-4|.
TGTGCCAGCAGGATGGGACACTCTTGTTTTTTT
CASRMGHSCFF
>TRBV28|.|TRBJ1-1|.
TGTGCCAGCAGTCAAAAGAACCTCGGCAGACTGAACACTGAAGCTTTCTTT
CASSQKNLGRLNTEAFF
>TRBV5-1|.|TRBJ2-1|TRBD2
TGCGCCAGCAGCTTGTTTAGCGGGAGTAATGGTGAGCAGTTCTTC
CASSLFSGSNGEQFF
>TRBV7-9|.|TRBJ2-1|.
TGTGCCAGCAGCTCCGCCGGCTTCAATGAGCAGTTCTTC
CASSSAGFNEQFF
>TRBV7-8|many|TRBJ1-5|.
TGTGCCAGCAGCTTAAGTATGAATGCCCGCAATCAGCCCCAGCATTTT
CASSLSMNARNQPQHF
>TRBV5-1|.|TRBJ2-1|.
TGCGCCAGCAGCCAGGACAGCTACAATGAGCAGTTCTTC
CASSQDSYNEQFF
>TRBV10-2|.|TRBJ2-7|.
TGCGCCAGCAGTAAAATTATCGGGAGCTCCTACGAGCAGTACTTC
CASSKIIGSSYEQYF
>TRBV6-1|once|TRBJ1-2|.
TGTGCCAGCGAAGGAGACAGGTACGGAAGCTATGGCTACACCTTC
CASEGDRYGSYGYTF
>TRBV6-5|.|TRBJ2-7|.
TGTGCCAGCAGGGATAGCTCCTACGAGCAGTACTTC
CASRDSSYEQYF
>TRBV6-1|.|TRBJ1-1|.
TGTGCCAGCGGTCCGAACACTGAAGCTTTCTTT
CASGPNTEAFF
>TRBV5-1|.|TRBJ2-3|TRBD2
TGCGCCAGCTGCTCAAGCGGGAGAGTGGAAGATACGCAGTATTTT
CASCSSGRVEDTQYF
>TRBV5-4|few|TRBJ2-7|.
TGTGCCAGCAGCTTATCTGACGCAGCCTACGAGCAGTACTTC
CASSLSDAAYEQYF
>TRBV7-8|.|TRBJ2-7|.
TGTGCCAGCAGCCCCAGACAGGTTGTATACGAGCAGTACTTC
CASSPRQVVYEQYF
>TRBV5-1|.|TRBJ2-3|.
TGCGCCAGCAGCTTGGGTGGGGTCGAAGATACGCAGTATTTT
CASSLGGVEDTQYF
>TRBV5-1|.|TRBJ2-5|.
TGCGCCAGCAGCCCAAGGGCGGGACTCCAAGAGACCCAGTACTTC
CASSPRAGLQETQYF
>TRBV5-4|.|TRBJ2-5|TRBD1
TGTGCCAGCAGCATTGGGGTGGGGGACAGGGAGACCCAGTACTTC
CASSIGVGDRETQYF
>TRBV19|.|TRBJ2-1|TRBD2
TGTGCCAGTAGGCCGACTAGCGGGAGGGCCGGGGCCTACAATGAGCAGTTCTTC
CASRPTSGRAGAYNEQFF
>TRBV5-6|.|TRBJ2-1|.
TGTGCCAGCAGCCGAGGGTGGTCCTACAATGAGCAGTTCTTC
CASSRGWSYNEQFF
>TRBV28|.|TRBJ2-7|TRBD2
TGTGCCAGCAGTTTACGCGGGGGGCCCTCCTACGAGCAGTACTTC
CASSLRGGPSYEQYF
>TRBV9|many|TRBJ2-3|.
TGTGCCAGCAGCGGTCACGGCCTAATTGGGACAGATACGCAGTATTTT
CASSGHGLIGTDTQYF
>TRBV29-1|.|TRBJ2-5|.
TGCAGCGTTAAGAGGTTTTCCGGAGAGACCCAGTACTTC
CSVKRFSGETQYF
>TRBV10-2|.|TRBJ2-5|.
TGCGCCAGCAGTGAGCCGGGGACTTGGGCGTACTTC
CASSEPGTWAYF
>TRBV25-1|.|TRBJ2-3|.
TGTGCCAGCAGCCCGCAGGGGTATGCAGATACGCAGTATTTT
CASSPQGYADTQYF
>TRBV5-1|.|TRBJ2-1|TRBD1
TGCGCCAGCAGCCTCTCTTTAGACAGGGGGCAGAATGAGCAGTTCTTC
CASSLSLDRGQNEQFF
>TRBV29-1|.|TRBJ2-7|.
TGCAGCGTTGGGGAATACGAGCAGTACTTC
CSVGEYEQYF
>TRBV5-1|.|TRBJ2-2|.
TGCGCCAGCAGCTCGGGACGATCGGAGCTGTTTTTT
CASSSGRSELFF
>TRBV7-2|.|TRBJ2-3|TRBD1
TGTGCCAGCCTACAGGGGGGATCGGCAGATACGCAGTATTTT
CASLQGGSADTQYF